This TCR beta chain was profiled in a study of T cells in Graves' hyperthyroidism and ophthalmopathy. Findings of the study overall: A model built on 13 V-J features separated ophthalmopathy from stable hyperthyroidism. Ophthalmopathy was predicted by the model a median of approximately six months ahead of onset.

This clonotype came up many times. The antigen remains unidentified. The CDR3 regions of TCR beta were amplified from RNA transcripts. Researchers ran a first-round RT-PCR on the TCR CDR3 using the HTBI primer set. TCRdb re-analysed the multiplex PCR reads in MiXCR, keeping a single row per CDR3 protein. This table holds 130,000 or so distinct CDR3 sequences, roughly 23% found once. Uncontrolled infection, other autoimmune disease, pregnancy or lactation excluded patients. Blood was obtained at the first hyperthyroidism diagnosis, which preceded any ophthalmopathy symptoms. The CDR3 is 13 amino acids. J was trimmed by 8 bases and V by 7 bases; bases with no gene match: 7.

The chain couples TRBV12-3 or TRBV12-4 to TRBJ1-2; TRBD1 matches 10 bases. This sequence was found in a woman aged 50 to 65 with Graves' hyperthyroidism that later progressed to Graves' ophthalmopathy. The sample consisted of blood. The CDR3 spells CASTRQGAEGYTF. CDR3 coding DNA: TGTGCCAGCACTAGACAGGGGGCGGAGGGCTACACCTTC.